This entry lists 12 T cell receptor beta chains sequenced from one sample in a study of cytomegalovirus exposure and HLA in healthy donors. Measured with immunoSEQ multiplex PCR; TCRdb has only the in-frame clones, and not every one. The table records 150,000 to 200,000 clones, about four fifths of them present only once. The sample comprised PBMCs. The receptor source for this set is a man between 25 and 39 years old in good health and CMV-seropositive.

This clone appeared once. The chain is built from TRBV4-2 and TRBJ2-1, with 9 positions matching TRBD2. CDR1 is LGHNA and CDR2 is YNFKEQ in the germline V gene. This CDR3 comprises 14 residues. Germline trimming cut 0 bases from V and 15 bases from J; bases unmatched to any gene: 9. CDR3 DNA sequence: TGTGCCAGCAGCCAAGATGGCGTAGCGGGAGTTAGGTTCTTC. Protein product: CASSQDGVAGVRFF.

This chain joins TRBV5-4 and TRBJ2-2; a possible D gene is TRBD2 (5 bases). The CDR3 runs 15 residues. Per germline, CDR1 SGHNT and CDR2 YYREEE (reference sequence). Trimming took off 2 bases at V and 0 bases at J, with 8 bases between the two ends. This CDR3 reads CASSLNSANTGELFF. CDR3 sequence (DNA): TGTGCCAGCAGCTTAAATAGCGCGAACACCGGGGAGCTGTTTTTT.

The genes are TRBV5-1 and TRBJ1-2, with 7 bases aligning to TRBD1. V shed 4 bases and J 7 bases; nucleotides not matched to a gene: 7. The CDR3 totals 13 residues. Germline CDR1 reads SGHRS; CDR2 reads YFSETQ. In DNA form, the CDR3 reads TGCGCCAGCAGCGAAATACAGGGGACTGGCTACACCTTC. This sequence encodes CASSEIQGTGYTF.

The CDR3: CAWTSGDGNTIYF. The CDR3 region has the DNA TGTGCCTGGACCTCCGGGGATGGAAACACCATATATTTT. The rearrangement uses TRBV30 and TRBJ1-3; D ambiguous. The CDR3 loop spans 13 amino acids. Per the germline V gene, CDR1 is GTSNPN and CDR2 is SVGIG (reference sequence). V shed 4 bases and J shed 3 bases, with 10 bases lying between them.

The V gene is TRBV19, the J gene TRBJ2-7; possible D gene TRBD2, 6 bases. Germline V gene lookup returns CDR1 LNHDA and CDR2 SQIVND (reference sequence). This CDR3 region has 13 residues. Trimming shortened V by 6 bases and J by 5 bases, and 14 bases separated the two germline ends. CDR3 in amino acids: CASRISGSHEQYF. As DNA, the CDR3 is TGTGCCAGTAGAATCAGCGGGTCCCACGAGCAGTACTTC.

The V gene is TRBV29-1, the J gene TRBJ2-1, with 13 positions matching TRBD2. Germline CDR1 is SQVTM and CDR2 is ANQGSEA. The V and J ends lost 7 bases and 9 bases, in that order; junction bases with no gene match: 6. The CDR3 is 13 amino acids. This chain's CDR3 is CSARLAGGVEQFF. The CDR3 bases are TGCAGCGCACGACTAGCGGGAGGAGTTGAGCAGTTCTTC.

This chain uses TRBV4-1 with TRBJ1-1; no reliable D call. Germline CDR1 reads MGHRA; CDR2 reads YSYEKL. V shed 0 bases and J shed 7 bases, with 12 bases lying between them. The CDR3 totals 14 residues. The CDR3 reads CASSQDRGWGEAFF. CDR3 in DNA: TGCGCCAGCAGCCAAGATCGAGGGTGGGGTGAAGCTTTCTTT.

The rearrangement links TRBV28 to TRBJ2-3; 12 bases line up with TRBD1. V was clipped by 5 bases and J by 3 bases; unmatched bases: 21. CDR1 and CDR2 from the germline V gene are MDHEN and SYDVKM. The CDR3 sequence is 21 residues long. In nucleotides, the CDR3 is TGTGCCAGCAGTGTGTTCTGGCGACCTGAAGGGACAGGGGGCGATACAGATACGCAGTATTTT. The encoded protein is CASSVFWRPEGTGGDTDTQYF.

This chain connects TRBV7-9 to TRBJ2-7; 7 bases align to TRBD2. CDR1 and CDR2 (germline): SEHNR, FQNEAQ (reference sequence). Losses at the gene ends were 3 bases for V and 2 bases for J; bases not matched to a gene: 7. The CDR3 sequence is 15 residues long. The CDR3 DNA sequence: TGTGCCAGCAGCTTGGGTGCGGGAGAGGCCTACGAGCAGTACTTC. Amino acid sequence: CASSLGAGEAYEQYF.

This chain joins TRBV7-9 and TRBJ2-7; possibly TRBD2 for D (5 bases). The CDR3 runs 14 residues. V lost 5 bases and J 4 bases, leaving 15 bases between the germline ends. The germline CDR1 and CDR2 sequences are SEHNR and FQNEAQ (reference sequence). CDR3 sequence reads: CASSPTRLMYEQYF. CDR3 DNA sequence: TGTGCCAGCAGCCCTACTAGGTTAATGTACGAGCAGTACTTC.

J is TRBJ1-2 and V is TRBV5-5, with TRBD1 matching 7 bases. Germline V gene data show CDR1 as SGHKS and CDR2 as YYEKEE (reference sequence). V lost 2 bases to trimming and J lost 6 bases; unmatched junction nucleotides: 7. This CDR3 comprises 14 residues. The CDR3 region has the DNA TGTGCCAGCAGCTTTACGGGACAGAGGGATGGCTACACCTTC. Protein sequence: CASSFTGQRDGYTF.

The chain links TRBV5-6 to TRBJ1-1; D possibly corresponds to TRBD1 (6 bases). Germline loops: CDR1 SGHDT, CDR2 YYEEEE. The CDR3 extends over 14 amino acids. The ends were cut back, 4 bases at V and 6 bases at J, with 16 bases in the middle. The CDR3 DNA is TGTGCCAGCAGCGCGACCACAGGGCTACCTGAAGCTTTCTTT. Residues: CASSATTGLPEAFF.